Following are 28 T cell receptor beta chains from one sample sequenced in a study of T cell repertoires in cytomegalovirus infection. Each CDR3 protein is one row after TCRdb ran MiXCR on the reads. The sample holds 550,000 to 850,000 distinct CDR3 sequences, about 30% seen once. These receptors have no identified antigens. The specimen comprised cultured PBMCs, sampled from culture after CMV antigen stimulation. The origin of the receptors is a human donor in good health (CMV status not recorded). Some clones in this sample may be carry-over from other donors' samples.

This clonotype was seen a handful of times. The chain has TRBV14 and TRBJ2-1; 11 bases map to TRBD2. The germline gives CDR1 SGHDN, CDR2 FVKESK. Trimming took 4 bases from V and 4 from J; bases not matched to a gene: 6. The CDR3 has 16 amino acids. Here the CDR3 reads CASSRKLAGAYNEQFF. CDR3 nucleotides: TGTGCCAGCAGCCGCAAACTAGCGGGAGCATACAATGAGCAGTTCTTC.

This clonotype was counted a few times. The V and J genes are TRBV5-4 and TRBJ2-1; 10 nucleotides line up with TRBD2. J was trimmed by 6 bases and V by 4 bases; bases with no gene match: 7. The CDR3 extends over 15 amino acids. The germline gives CDR1 SGHNT, CDR2 YYREEE (reference sequence). The CDR3 DNA is TGTGCCAGCAGCGAAGGACTAGCGGCCACCAATGAGCAGTTCTTC. As protein: CASSEGLAATNEQFF.

The chain is built from TRBV5-4 and TRBJ1-3; the match to TRBD1 covers 12 bases. V dropped 6 bases and J dropped 8; count of bases not matched to a gene: 6. This CDR3 is 14 amino acids long. Germline values: CDR1 SGHNT, CDR2 YYREEE (reference sequence). The CDR3 DNA follows: TGTGCCAGCACCCGGGACAGGGGGCGCGACACCATATATTTT. Translating it yields CASTRDRGRDTIYF.

This chain links TRBV12-3 or TRBV12-4 with TRBJ2-1; tentatively, D is TRBD2 (6 bases). This CDR3 is 13 amino acids long. V was trimmed by 2 bases and J by 6 bases, leaving 8 bases between them. The CDR3 bases are TGTGCCAGCAGTTTACCTAGCGTCAATGAGCAGTTCTTC. Its protein is CASSLPSVNEQFF.

A few counts support this clonotype. DNA for the CDR3: TGTGCCAGCAGCTCCCGGACAGGGAGGAACACCGGGGAGCTGTTTTTT. It encodes CASSSRTGRNTGELFF. The V call is TRBV7-6, the J call TRBJ2-2; 8 bases are a match to TRBD1. V was clipped by 4 bases and J by 1 base; unmatched bases: 5. Looked up from germline, CDR1 is SGHVS and CDR2 is FNYEAQ. This CDR3 is built from 16 residues.

This sequence joins TRBV20-1 and TRBJ2-3; D gene ambiguous. The ends were cut back, 5 bases at V and 4 bases at J, with 16 bases in the middle. CDR1 and CDR2 (germline): DFQATT, SNEGSKA (reference sequence). The CDR3 length is 14 residues. Here the CDR3 DNA reads TGCAGTGCTCCTGATAACCTCGTCGCAGATACGCAGTATTTT. Its protein is CSAPDNLVADTQYF.

The rearrangement joins TRBV2 to TRBJ2-7, with 11 bases matching TRBD1. Looked up from germline, CDR1 is SNHLY and CDR2 is FYNNEI. This CDR3 has 17 amino acids. With 5 bases clipped from V and 0 bases from J, the junction kept 9 bases outside the gene matches. The CDR3 sequence: CASSSRDRGFISYEQYF. The CDR3 DNA is TGTGCCAGCAGTTCCCGGGACAGGGGGTTCATCTCCTACGAGCAGTACTTC.

This clonotype was picked up a small number of times. The chain combines TRBV7-8 with TRBJ2-7; TRBD1 or TRBD2 may be the D gene (5 bases each). Germline values: CDR1 SGHVS, CDR2 FQNEAQ. Trimming took 0 bases from V and 6 from J, leaving 12 bases between them. The CDR3 spans 14 residues. The CDR3 sequence is CASSLAPGLLEQYF. In DNA form, the CDR3 reads TGTGCCAGCAGCTTAGCACCGGGGCTTCTCGAGCAGTACTTC.

This clonotype was counted only a few times. The J gene is TRBJ1-4, the V gene TRBV12-3 or TRBV12-4; D uncertain. Trimming left V 5 bases short and J 8 bases short, with 18 bases between. The CDR3 contains 15 residues. This chain's CDR3 is CASSSPDRSSEKLFF. In nucleotides, the CDR3 is TGTGCCAGCAGTAGCCCGGACCGCTCCTCCGAAAAACTGTTTTTT.

The chain joins TRBV6-1 to TRBJ1-1; D possibly corresponds to TRBD1 (5 bases). The V and J ends lost 2 bases and 3 bases respectively, with 13 bases between them. The V gene's germline CDR1 is MNHNS and CDR2 SASEGT. This CDR3 spans 15 amino acids. CDR3 in amino acids: CASSEPLLGDTEAFF. Here the CDR3 DNA reads TGTGCCAGCAGTGAACCGCTATTGGGGGACACTGAAGCTTTCTTT.

There are many counts of this clonotype. The chain uses TRBV7-2 and TRBJ2-4; D might be TRBD1 or TRBD2, each matching 6 bases. With 1 base removed from V and 3 bases from J, the gap between germline ends came to 22 bases. CDR3 length: 19 residues. From germline, CDR1 is SGHTA and CDR2 FQGNSA. The CDR3: CASSLGDRFSPGSKNIQYF. The CDR3 DNA sequence: TGTGCCAGCAGCTTAGGAGACAGGTTTTCCCCCGGGAGCAAAAACATTCAGTACTTC.

V usage is TRBV20-1 and J usage is TRBJ1-1, with D possibly TRBD1 on 6 matching bases. CDR1 and CDR2 from the germline V gene are DFQATT and SNEGSKA (reference sequence). This CDR3 has 14 residues. Trimming took off 6 bases at V and 5 bases at J, with 19 bases between the two ends. CDR3 sequence reads: CSARGGDLGTEAFF. The CDR3 DNA sequence: TGCAGTGCCAGGGGAGGGGATTTAGGAACTGAAGCTTTCTTT.

Many counts were recorded for this clonotype. Compared with germline, one end of the junction differs, possibly owing to a read error. The chain carries TRBV11-3 and TRBJ1-3, with D unresolved. Germline lookup yields CDR1 SGHNT and CDR2 YENEEA. The CDR3 consists of 13 residues. The CDR3, as DNA: TGTGCCAGCAGTTTAGACTCTGGAAACACCATATATTTT. It yields the protein CASSLDSGNTIYF.

The V and J genes are TRBV4-3 and TRBJ1-2, with D maybe TRBD1 (6 bases). This CDR3 has 14 residues. Germline values: CDR1 LGHNA, CDR2 YSLEER. V was shortened by 4 bases and J by 4 bases, with 13 bases between the two germline ends. The CDR3 protein is CASSPGQELYGYTF. CDR3 nucleotide sequence: TGCGCCAGCAGCCCGGGACAAGAACTCTATGGCTACACCTTC.

This chain joins TRBV10-3 and TRBJ1-4; maybe TRBD1 (5 bases). This CDR3 has 14 amino acids. From germline, CDR1 is ENHRY and CDR2 SYGVKD. V was shortened by 3 bases and J by 7 bases, with 12 bases between the two germline ends. CDR3 region: CAISDNRGGEKLFF. CDR3 DNA: TGTGCCATCAGTGATAATCGCGGGGGTGAAAAACTGTTTTTT.

This clonotype came up many times. The genes are TRBV7-2 and TRBJ1-6; possibly TRBD1 for D (6 bases). The V gene's germline CDR1 is SGHTA and CDR2 FQGNSA. V gave up 7 bases and J gave up 0 bases, with 13 bases separating them. The CDR3 has 16 amino acids. CDR3 in amino acids: CASTGAIGSYNSPLHF. The CDR3 region has the DNA TGTGCCAGCACGGGGGCCATAGGCTCCTATAATTCACCCCTCCACTTT.

The J gene is TRBJ2-7, the V gene TRBV12-3 or TRBV12-4, with a possible D match to TRBD1 (6 bases). The V end lost 4 bases, the J end lost 2 bases, and 6 bases lay between the germline ends. The CDR3 runs 12 residues. CDR3 region: CASSSGAYEQYF. CDR3 nucleotide sequence: TGTGCCAGCAGTTCAGGGGCCTACGAGCAGTACTTC.

The J gene is TRBJ2-3, the V gene TRBV11-2; TRBD1 is a possible D gene (7 bases). The CDR3 is 16 residues long. CDR1 is SGHAT and CDR2 is FQNNGV in the germline V gene. Trimming shortened V by 5 bases and J by 2 bases, and 17 bases separated the two germline ends. CDR3 amino acids: CASSRAGQLTTDTQYF. The DNA of the CDR3 is TGTGCCAGCAGCCGGGCGGGACAGCTAACCACAGATACGCAGTATTTT.

This clonotype was found a few times. DNA for the CDR3: TGTGCCAGCAGCCGACCGGTGAACACTGAAGCTTTCTTT. This gives the protein CASSRPVNTEAFF. The rearrangement links TRBV11-2 to TRBJ1-1; D gene unclear. From germline, CDR1 is SGHAT and CDR2 FQNNGV. The CDR3 has 13 amino acids. Trimming stripped 5 bases from V and 0 bases from J, with 7 bases between.

The rearrangement uses TRBV5-6 and TRBJ1-1; TRBD1 matches at 8 bases. Per germline, CDR1 SGHDT and CDR2 YYEEEE. V was clipped by 2 bases and J by 4 bases; unmatched bases: 7. The CDR3 spans 15 residues. CDR3 bases: TGTGCCAGCAGCTTCGGCGTTGACAGGGGCACTGAAGCTTTCTTT. Protein: CASSFGVDRGTEAFF.

The chain couples TRBV12-3 or TRBV12-4 to TRBJ1-2; no definite D call. V was shortened by 4 bases and J by 12 bases, with 6 bases between the two germline ends. The CDR3 covers 9 residues. The CDR3 loop is CASSSGNTF. In DNA form, the CDR3 reads TGTGCCAGCAGTTCCGGTAACACCTTC.

The genes are TRBV27 and TRBJ2-3; 11 nucleotides align to TRBD2. The ends lost 5 bases at V and 2 bases at J; junction bases unmatched: 6. The CDR3 has 16 residues. Germline V lookup: CDR1 MNHEY, CDR2 SMNVEV (reference sequence). CDR3 sequence reads: CASSLTSGGSTDTQYF. Here the CDR3 DNA reads TGTGCCAGCAGTCTTACTAGCGGGGGCTCCACAGATACGCAGTATTTT.

The J gene is TRBJ2-3, the V gene TRBV18; D perhaps matches TRBD2 (6 bases). The germline V and J ends were trimmed by 2 bases and 2 bases, with 11 bases remaining between them. Germline CDR1 KGHSH, CDR2 LQKENI. The CDR3 has 15 amino acids. Here the CDR3 reads CASSPGDSLTDTQYF. CDR3 coding DNA: TGTGCCAGCTCACCAGGGGACTCGCTCACAGATACGCAGTATTTT.

This clonotype showed up just a few times. The chain uses TRBV7-9 and TRBJ2-2; weak D call: TRBD2 (5 bases). Trimming shortened V by 2 bases and J by 3 bases, and 7 bases separated the two germline ends. Germline lookup yields CDR1 SEHNR and CDR2 FQNEAQ (reference sequence). This CDR3 is built from 14 residues. The CDR3 DNA follows: TGTGCCAGCAGCTTAAGGGAGTACACCGGGGAGCTGTTTTTT. This gives the protein CASSLREYTGELFF. Based on the CDR3 plus reference TRBV7-9 and TRBJ2-2, the full variable domain is DTGVSQNPRHKITKRGQNVTFRCDPISEHNRLYWYRQTLGQGPEFLTYFQNEAQLEKSRLLSDRFSAERPKGSFSTLEIQRTEQGDSAMYLCASSLREYTGELFFGEGSRLTVL.

As concerns this clonotype: This may stem from a read error, because a much larger clone lies one nucleotide away. The chain joins TRBV7-2 to TRBJ2-1, with D perhaps TRBD2 (6 bases). Germline-derived CDR1 and CDR2 are SGHTA and FQGNSA. This CDR3 region has 16 residues. With 4 bases removed from V and 10 bases from J, the gap between germline ends came to 23 bases. The CDR3 sequence is CASSWLGGTAVGEQFF. In DNA form, the CDR3 reads TGTGCCAGCAGCTGGCTGGGCGGGACTGCCGTAGGCGAGCAGTTCTTC.

This chain links TRBV7-2 with TRBJ2-3; D remains unclear. The CDR3 is made up of 15 amino acids. Germline lookup yields CDR1 SGHTA and CDR2 FQGNSA. Deletions cut 2 bases from V and 4 bases from J, with 13 bases between. The CDR3 region is CASSLQLAEPDTQYF. CDR3 bases: TGTGCCAGCAGCTTACAACTGGCCGAGCCAGATACGCAGTATTTT. The variable domain in full, with the rest retrieved from reference TRBV7-2 and TRBJ2-3, is GAGVSQSPSNKVTEKGKDVELRCDPISGHTALYWYRQSLGQGLEFLIYFQGNSAPDKSGLPSDRFSAERTGGSVSTLTIQRTQQEDSAVYLCASSLQLAEPDTQYFGPGTRLTVL.

The chain recombines TRBV6-1 with TRBJ1-5; TRBD1 matches at 7 bases. The V gene end was trimmed by 3 bases and the J gene end by 6 bases; junction bases not matched to a gene: 8. This CDR3 has 15 residues. The germline V gene encodes CDR1 MNHNS and CDR2 SASEGT. This chain's CDR3 is CASSDPPSGGQPQHF. DNA of the CDR3: TGTGCCAGCAGTGATCCCCCTTCAGGGGGTCAGCCCCAGCATTTT.

The V gene is TRBV20-1, the J gene TRBJ1-1; D may be TRBD1 (5 bases). The V gene lost 1 base and the J gene lost 0 bases, with 15 bases spanning the gap. Germline-derived CDR1 and CDR2 are DFQATT and SNEGSKA (reference sequence). The CDR3 contains 16 residues. The CDR3 is CSARGGGLSMNTEAFF. The CDR3 DNA reads TGCAGTGCTAGAGGCGGGGGACTATCCATGAACACTGAAGCTTTCTTT.